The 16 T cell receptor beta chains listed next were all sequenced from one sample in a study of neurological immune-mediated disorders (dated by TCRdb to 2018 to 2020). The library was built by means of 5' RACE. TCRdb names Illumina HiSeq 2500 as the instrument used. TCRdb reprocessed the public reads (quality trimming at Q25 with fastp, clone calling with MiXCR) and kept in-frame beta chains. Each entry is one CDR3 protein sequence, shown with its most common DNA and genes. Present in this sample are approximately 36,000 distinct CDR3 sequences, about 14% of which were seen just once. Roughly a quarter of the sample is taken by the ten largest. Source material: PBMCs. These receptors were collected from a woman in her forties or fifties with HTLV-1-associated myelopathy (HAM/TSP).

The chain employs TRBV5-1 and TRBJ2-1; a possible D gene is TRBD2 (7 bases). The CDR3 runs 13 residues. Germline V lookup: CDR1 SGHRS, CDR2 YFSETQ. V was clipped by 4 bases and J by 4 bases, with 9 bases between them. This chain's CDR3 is CASSRGAYNEQFF. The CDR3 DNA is TGCGCCAGCAGCCGGGGGGCGTACAATGAGCAGTTCTTC. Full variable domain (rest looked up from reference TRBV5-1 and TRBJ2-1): KAGVTQTPRYLIKTRGQQVTLSCSPISGHRSVSWYQQTPGQGLQFLFEYFSETQRNKGNFPGRFSGRQFSNSRSEMNVSTLELGDSALYLCASSRGAYNEQFFGPGTRLTVL.

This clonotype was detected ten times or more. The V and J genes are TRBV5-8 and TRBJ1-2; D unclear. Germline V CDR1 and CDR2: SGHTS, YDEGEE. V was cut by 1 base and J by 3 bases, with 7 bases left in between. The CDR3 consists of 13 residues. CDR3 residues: CASSLSGYYGYTF. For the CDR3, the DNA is TGTGCCAGCAGCTTGTCCGGATACTATGGCTACACCTTC.

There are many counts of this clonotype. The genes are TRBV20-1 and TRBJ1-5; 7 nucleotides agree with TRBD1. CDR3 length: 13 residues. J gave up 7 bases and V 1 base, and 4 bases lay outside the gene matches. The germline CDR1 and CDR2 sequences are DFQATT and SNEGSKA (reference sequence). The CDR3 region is CSARGQGDQPQHF. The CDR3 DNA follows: TGCAGTGCTAGAGGACAGGGCGACCAGCCCCAGCATTTT.

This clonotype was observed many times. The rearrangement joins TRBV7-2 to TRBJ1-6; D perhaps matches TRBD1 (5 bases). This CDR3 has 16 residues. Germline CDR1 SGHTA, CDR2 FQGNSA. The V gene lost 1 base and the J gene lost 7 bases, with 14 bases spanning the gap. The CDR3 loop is CASSLEAGIGNSPLHF. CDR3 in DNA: TGTGCCAGCAGCTTAGAAGCAGGGATCGGGAATTCACCCCTCCACTTT.

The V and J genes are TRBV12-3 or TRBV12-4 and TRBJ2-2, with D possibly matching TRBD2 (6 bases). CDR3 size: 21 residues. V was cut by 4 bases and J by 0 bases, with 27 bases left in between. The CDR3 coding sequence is TGTGCCAGCAGTTCACCCAACCTCAGAGGGAGGCGGGCTGCGAACACCGGGGAGCTGTTTTTT. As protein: CASSSPNLRGRRAANTGELFF.

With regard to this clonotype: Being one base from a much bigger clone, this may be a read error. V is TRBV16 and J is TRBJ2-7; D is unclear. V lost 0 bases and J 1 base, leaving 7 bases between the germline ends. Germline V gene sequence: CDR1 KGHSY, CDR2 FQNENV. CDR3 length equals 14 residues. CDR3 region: CASSQSVMSYEQYF. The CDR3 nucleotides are TGTGCCAGCAGCCAATCGGTCATGTCCTACGAGCAGTACTTC. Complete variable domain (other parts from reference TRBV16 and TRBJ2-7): GEEVAQTPKHLVRGEGQKAKLYCAPIKGHSYVFWYQQVLKNEFKFLISFQNENVFDETGMPKERFSAKCLPNSPCSLEIQATKLEDSAVYFCASSQSVMSYEQYFGPGTRLTVT.

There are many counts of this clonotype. The CDR3 here is CASSFSGNTEAFF. CDR3 DNA: TGTGCCAGCAGCTTTTCGGGAAACACTGAAGCTTTCTTT. The chain carries TRBV7-3 and TRBJ1-1; D remains unclear. The length of the CDR3 is 13 residues. CDR1 and CDR2 (germline): SGHTA, FQGTGA. V lost 3 bases to trimming and J lost 2 bases, with 7 bases between them.

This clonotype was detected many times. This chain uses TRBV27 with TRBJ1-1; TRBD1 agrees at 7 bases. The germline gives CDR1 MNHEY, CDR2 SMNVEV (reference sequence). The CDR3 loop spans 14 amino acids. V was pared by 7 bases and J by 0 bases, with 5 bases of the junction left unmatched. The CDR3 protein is CASTSGGLNTEAFF. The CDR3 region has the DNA TGTGCCAGCACCTCAGGGGGTTTGAACACTGAAGCTTTCTTT.

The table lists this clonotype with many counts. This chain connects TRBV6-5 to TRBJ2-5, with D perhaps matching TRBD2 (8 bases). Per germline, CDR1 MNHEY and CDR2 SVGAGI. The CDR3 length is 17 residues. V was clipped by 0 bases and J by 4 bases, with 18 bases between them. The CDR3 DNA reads TGTGCCAGCAGTTACTCGCCGGGAGGGGGCCCGAGAGAGACCCAGTACTTC. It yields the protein CASSYSPGGGPRETQYF.

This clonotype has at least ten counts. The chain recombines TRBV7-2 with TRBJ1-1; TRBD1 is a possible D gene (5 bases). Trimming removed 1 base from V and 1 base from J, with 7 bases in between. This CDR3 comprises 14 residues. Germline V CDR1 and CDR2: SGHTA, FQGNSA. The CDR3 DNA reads TGTGCCAGCAGCTTAGACAGGTCGAACACTGAAGCTTTCTTT. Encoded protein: CASSLDRSNTEAFF. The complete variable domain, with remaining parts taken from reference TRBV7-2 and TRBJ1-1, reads GAGVSQSPSNKVTEKGKDVELRCDPISGHTALYWYRQSLGQGLEFLIYFQGNSAPDKSGLPSDRFSAERTGGSVSTLTIQRTQQEDSAVYLCASSLDRSNTEAFFGQGTRLTVV.

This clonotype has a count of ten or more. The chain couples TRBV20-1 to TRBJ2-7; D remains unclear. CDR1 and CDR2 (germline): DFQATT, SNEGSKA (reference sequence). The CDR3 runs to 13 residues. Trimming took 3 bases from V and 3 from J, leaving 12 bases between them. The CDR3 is CSARRQTSYEQYF. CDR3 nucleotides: TGCAGTGCTAGGAGGCAGACCAGCTACGAGCAGTACTTC.

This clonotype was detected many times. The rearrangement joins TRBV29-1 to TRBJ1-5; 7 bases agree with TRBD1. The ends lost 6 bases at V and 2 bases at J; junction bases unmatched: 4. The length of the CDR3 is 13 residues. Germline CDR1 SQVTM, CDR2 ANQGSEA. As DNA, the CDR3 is TGCAGCGTATCGACAGGGCGCAATCAGCCCCAGCATTTT. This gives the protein CSVSTGRNQPQHF.

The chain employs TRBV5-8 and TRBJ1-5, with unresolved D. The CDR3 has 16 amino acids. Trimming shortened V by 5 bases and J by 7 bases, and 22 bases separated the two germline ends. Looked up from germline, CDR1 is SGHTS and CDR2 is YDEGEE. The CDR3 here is CASSSPQKLILQPQHF. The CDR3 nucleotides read TGTGCCAGCAGTTCGCCCCAGAAGTTGATACTACAGCCCCAGCATTTT.

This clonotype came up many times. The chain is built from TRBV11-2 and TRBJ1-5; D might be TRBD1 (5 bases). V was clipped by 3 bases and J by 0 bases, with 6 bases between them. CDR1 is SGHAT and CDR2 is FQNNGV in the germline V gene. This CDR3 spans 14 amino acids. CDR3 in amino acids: CASSFRDSNQPQHF. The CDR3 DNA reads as TGTGCCAGCAGCTTCAGGGATAGCAATCAGCCCCAGCATTTT.

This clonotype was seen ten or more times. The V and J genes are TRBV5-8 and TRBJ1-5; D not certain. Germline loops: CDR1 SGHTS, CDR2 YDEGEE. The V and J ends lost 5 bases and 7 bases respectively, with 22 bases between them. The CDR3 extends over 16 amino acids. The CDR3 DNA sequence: TGTGCCAGCAGTTCGCCCCAGAAGGTGATACGACAGCCCCAGCATTTT. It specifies CASSSPQKVIRQPQHF.

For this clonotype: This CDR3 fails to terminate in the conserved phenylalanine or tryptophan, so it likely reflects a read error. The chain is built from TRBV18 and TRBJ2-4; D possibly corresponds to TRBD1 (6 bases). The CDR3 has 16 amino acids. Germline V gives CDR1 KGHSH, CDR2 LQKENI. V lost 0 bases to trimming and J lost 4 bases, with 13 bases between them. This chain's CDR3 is CASSPPGAARKNIQYL. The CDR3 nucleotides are TGTGCCAGCTCACCACCGGGGGCAGCGCGAAAAAACATTCAGTACTTA.